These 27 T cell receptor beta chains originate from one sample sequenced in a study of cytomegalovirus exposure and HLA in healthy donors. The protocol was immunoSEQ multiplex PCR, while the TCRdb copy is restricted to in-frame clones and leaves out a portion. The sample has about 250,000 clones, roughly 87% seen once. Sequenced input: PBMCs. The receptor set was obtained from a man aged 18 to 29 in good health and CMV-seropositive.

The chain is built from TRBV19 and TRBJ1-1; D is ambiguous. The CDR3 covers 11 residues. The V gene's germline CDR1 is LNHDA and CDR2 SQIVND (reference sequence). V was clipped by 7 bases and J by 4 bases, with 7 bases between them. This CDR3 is CASTWGTEAFF. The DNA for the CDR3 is TGTGCCAGTACTTGGGGCACTGAAGCTTTCTTT.

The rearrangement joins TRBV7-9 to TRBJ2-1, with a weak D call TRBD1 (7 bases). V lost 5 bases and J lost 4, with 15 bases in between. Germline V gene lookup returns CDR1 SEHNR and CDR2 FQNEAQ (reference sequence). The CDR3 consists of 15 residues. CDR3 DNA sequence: TGTGCCAGCAGCCACGGGGGACAGAGTTACAATGAGCAGTTCTTC. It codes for CASSHGGQSYNEQFF.

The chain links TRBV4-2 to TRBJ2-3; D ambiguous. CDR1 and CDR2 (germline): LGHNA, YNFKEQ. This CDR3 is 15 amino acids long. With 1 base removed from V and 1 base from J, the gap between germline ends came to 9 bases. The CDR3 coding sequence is TGTGCCAGCAGCCAAGGTTTAGTGGGCACAGATACGCAGTATTTT. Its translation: CASSQGLVGTDTQYF.

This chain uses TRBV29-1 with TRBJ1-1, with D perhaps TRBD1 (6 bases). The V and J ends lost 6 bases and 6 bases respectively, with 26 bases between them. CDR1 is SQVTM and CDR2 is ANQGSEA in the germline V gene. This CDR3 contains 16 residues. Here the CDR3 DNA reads TGCAGCGTCAAACCACAGGGATGGGGCAGGAATCCTGAAGCTTTCTTT. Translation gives CSVKPQGWGRNPEAFF.

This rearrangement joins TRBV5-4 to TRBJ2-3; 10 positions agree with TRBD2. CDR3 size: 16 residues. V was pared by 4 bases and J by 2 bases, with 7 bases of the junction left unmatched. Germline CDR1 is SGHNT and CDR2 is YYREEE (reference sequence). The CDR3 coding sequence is TGTGCCAGCAGCCCGAGGACTAGCGGTGCCACAGATACGCAGTATTTT. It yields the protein CASSPRTSGATDTQYF.

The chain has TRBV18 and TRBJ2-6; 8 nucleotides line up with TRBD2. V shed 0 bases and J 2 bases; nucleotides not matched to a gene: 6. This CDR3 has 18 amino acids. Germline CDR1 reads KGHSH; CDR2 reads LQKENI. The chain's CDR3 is CASSPPSGTDAGANVLTF. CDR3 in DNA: TGTGCCAGCTCACCACCTAGCGGGACTGACGCTGGGGCCAACGTCCTGACTTTC.

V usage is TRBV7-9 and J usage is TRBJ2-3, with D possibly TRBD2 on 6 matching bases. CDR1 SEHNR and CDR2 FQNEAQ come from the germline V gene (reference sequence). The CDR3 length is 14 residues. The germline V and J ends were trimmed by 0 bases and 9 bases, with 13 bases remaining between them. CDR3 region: CASSLAQEGRTQYF. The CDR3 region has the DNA TGTGCCAGCAGCTTAGCGCAGGAGGGGAGGACGCAGTATTTT.

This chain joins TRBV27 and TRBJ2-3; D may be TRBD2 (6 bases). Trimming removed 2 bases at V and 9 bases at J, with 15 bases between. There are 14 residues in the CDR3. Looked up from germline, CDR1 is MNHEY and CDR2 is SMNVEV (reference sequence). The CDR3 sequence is CASSLIPSGLTQYF. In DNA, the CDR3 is TGTGCCAGCAGTTTAATCCCCAGCGGGCTCACGCAGTATTTT.

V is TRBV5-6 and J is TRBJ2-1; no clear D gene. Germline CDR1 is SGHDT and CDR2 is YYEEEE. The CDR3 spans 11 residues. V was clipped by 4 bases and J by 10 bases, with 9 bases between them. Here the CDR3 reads CASSEGPEQFF. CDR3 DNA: TGTGCCAGCAGCGAAGGACCAGAGCAGTTCTTC.

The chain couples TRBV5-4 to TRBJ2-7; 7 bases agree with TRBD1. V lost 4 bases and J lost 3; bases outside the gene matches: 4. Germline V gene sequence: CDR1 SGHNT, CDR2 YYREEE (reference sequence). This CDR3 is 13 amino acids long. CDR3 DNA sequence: TGTGCCAGCAGCGCTCCAGGGGGCTACGAGCAGTACTTC. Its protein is CASSAPGGYEQYF.

In DNA form, the CDR3 reads TGTGCCAGCTGGGGACTTAACACCGGGGAGCTGTTTTTT. This encodes CASWGLNTGELFF. This sequence joins TRBV6-1 and TRBJ2-2; possible D gene TRBD2, 6 bases. Germline V gene lookup returns CDR1 MNHNS and CDR2 SASEGT. The CDR3 is made up of 13 amino acids. Trimming left V 8 bases short and J 2 bases short, with 9 bases between.

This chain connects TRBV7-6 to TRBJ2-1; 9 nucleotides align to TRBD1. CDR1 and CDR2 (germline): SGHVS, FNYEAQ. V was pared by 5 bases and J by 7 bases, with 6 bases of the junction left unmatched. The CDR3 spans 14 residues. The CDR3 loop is CASSIGQGRNEQFF. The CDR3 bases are TGTGCCAGCAGCATCGGACAGGGGAGAAATGAGCAGTTCTTC.

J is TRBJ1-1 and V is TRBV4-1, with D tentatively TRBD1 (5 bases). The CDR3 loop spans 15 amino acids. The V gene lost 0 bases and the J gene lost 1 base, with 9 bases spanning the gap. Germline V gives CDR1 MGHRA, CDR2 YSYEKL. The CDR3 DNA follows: TGCGCCAGCAGCCAAGATCGGGGGACGAACACTGAAGCTTTCTTT. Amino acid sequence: CASSQDRGTNTEAFF.

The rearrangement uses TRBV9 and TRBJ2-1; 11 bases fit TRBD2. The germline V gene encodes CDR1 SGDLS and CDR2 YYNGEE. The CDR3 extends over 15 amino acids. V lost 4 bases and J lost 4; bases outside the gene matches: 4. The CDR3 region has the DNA TGTGCCAGCAGCCCGGGACTAGCGGTGTACAATGAGCAGTTCTTC. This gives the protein CASSPGLAVYNEQFF.

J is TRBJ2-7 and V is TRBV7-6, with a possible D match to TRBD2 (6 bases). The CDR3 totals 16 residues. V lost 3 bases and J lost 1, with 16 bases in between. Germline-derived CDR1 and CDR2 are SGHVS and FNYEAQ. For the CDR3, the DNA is TGTGCCAGCAGCTTGGGGAGTTGGGGGAGGTCCTACGAGCAGTACTTC. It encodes CASSLGSWGRSYEQYF.

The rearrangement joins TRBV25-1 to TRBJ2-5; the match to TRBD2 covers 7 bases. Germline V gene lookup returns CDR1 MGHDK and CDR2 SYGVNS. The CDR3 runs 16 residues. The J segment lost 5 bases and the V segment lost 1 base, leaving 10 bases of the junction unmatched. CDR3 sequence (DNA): TGTGCCAGCAGTGAATCGGCACAGGCGGGAGCGGAGACCCAGTACTTC. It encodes CASSESAQAGAETQYF.

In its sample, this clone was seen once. The CDR3 is CASSIVQGGINEQYF. In nucleotides, the CDR3 is TGTGCCAGTAGTATAGTCCAGGGGGGCATCAACGAGCAGTACTTC. The rearrangement joins TRBV19 to TRBJ2-7; perhaps TRBD1 as D (7 bases). Germline V CDR1 and CDR2: LNHDA, SQIVND (reference sequence). The CDR3 extends over 15 amino acids. The V gene lost 1 base and the J gene lost 5 bases, with 15 bases spanning the gap.

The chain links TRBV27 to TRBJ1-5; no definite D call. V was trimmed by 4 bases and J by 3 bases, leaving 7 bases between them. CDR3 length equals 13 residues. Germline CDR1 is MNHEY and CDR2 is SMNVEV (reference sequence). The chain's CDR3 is CASSWALNQPQHF. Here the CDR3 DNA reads TGTGCCAGCAGTTGGGCCCTCAATCAGCCCCAGCATTTT.

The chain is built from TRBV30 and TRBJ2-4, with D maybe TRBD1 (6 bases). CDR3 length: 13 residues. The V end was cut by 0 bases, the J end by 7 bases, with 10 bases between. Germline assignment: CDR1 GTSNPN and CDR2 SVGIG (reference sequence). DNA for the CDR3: TGTGCCTGGAGTGTTTCCAGGGGCAACATTCAGTACTTC. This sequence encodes CAWSVSRGNIQYF.

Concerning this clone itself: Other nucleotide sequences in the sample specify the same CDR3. CDR3 region: CASRASSYNEQFF. The CDR3 DNA sequence: TGTGCCAGCAGGGCAAGCTCCTACAATGAGCAGTTCTTC. The chain carries TRBV28 and TRBJ2-1, with D unclear. The CDR3 is 13 amino acids. Trimming took 6 bases from V and 0 from J, leaving 6 bases between them. Germline values: CDR1 MDHEN, CDR2 SYDVKM.

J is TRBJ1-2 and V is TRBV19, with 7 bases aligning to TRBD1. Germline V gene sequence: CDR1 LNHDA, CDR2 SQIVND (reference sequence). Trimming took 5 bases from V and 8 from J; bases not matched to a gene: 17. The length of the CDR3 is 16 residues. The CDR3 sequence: CASSQKGAFPIGGYTF. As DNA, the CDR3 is TGTGCCAGTAGTCAAAAGGGGGCTTTCCCTATCGGCGGCTACACCTTC. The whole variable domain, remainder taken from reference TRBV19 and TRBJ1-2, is DGGITQSPKYLFRKEGQNVTLSCEQNLNHDAMYWYRQDPGQGLRLIYYSQIVNDFQKGDIAEGYSVSREKKESFPLTVTSAQKNPTAFYLCASSQKGAFPIGGYTFGSGTRLTVV.

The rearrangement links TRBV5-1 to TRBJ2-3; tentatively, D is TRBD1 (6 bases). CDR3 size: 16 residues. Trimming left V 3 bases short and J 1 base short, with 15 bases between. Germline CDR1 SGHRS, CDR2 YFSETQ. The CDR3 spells CASSYLQGRRTDTQYF. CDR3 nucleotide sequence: TGCGCCAGCAGCTACCTACAGGGCCGGCGCACAGATACGCAGTATTTT.

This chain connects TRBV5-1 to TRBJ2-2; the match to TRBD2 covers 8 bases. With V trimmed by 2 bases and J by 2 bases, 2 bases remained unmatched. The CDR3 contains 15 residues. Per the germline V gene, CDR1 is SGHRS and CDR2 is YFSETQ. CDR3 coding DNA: TGCGCCAGCAGCTTCGGACTAGCTAACACCGGGGAGCTGTTTTTT. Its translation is CASSFGLANTGELFF.

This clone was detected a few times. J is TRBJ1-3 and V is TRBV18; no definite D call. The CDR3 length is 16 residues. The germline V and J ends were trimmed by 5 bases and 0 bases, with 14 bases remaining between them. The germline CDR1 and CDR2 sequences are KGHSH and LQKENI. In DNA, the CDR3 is TGTGCCAGCTCATCCATGACAATCAACTCTGGAAACACCATATATTTT. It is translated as CASSSMTINSGNTIYF.

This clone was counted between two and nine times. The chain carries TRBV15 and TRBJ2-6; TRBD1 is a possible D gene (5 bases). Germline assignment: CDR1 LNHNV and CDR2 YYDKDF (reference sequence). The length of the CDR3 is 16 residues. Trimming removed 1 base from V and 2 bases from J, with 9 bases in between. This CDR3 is CATSRAQGTGANVLTF. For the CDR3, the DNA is TGTGCCACCAGCAGAGCCCAGGGTACTGGGGCCAACGTCCTGACTTTC.

CDR3 sequence reads: CASSKDRHYEQYF. The CDR3 nucleotides are TGTGCCAGCAGCAAAGACAGACACTACGAGCAGTACTTC. The rearrangement uses TRBV11-3 and TRBJ2-7; possibly TRBD1 for D (5 bases). Germline V CDR1 and CDR2: SGHNT, YENEEA. This CDR3 region has 13 residues. V lost 5 bases, J lost 3 bases, and 11 bases lay in between.

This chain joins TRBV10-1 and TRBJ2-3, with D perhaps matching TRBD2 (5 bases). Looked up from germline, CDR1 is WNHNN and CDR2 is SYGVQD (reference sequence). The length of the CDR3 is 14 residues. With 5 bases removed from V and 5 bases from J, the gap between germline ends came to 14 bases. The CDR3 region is CASSSGLVGDTQYF. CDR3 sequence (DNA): TGCGCCAGCAGTAGCGGCCTCGTCGGAGATACGCAGTATTTT.